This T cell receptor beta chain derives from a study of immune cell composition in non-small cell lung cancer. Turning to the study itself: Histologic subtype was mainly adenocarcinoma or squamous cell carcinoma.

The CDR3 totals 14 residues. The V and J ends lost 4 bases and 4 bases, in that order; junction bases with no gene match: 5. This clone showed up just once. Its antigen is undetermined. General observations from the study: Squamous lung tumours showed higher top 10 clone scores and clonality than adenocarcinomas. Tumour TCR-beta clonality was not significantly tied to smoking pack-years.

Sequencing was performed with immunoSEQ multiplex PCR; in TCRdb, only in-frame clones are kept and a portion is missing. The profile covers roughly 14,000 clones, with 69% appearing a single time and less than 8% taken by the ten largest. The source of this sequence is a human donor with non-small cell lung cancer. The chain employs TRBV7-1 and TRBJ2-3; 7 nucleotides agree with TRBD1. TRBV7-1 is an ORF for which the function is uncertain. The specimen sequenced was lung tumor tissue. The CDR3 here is CASSLGGDPDTQYF. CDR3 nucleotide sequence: TGTGCCAGCAGCTTAGGGGGCGATCCAGATACGCAGTATTTT.